This T cell receptor (beta chain) stems from a study of blood T cell repertoires in COVID-19. Turning to the study itself: Acute and convalescent COVID-19 samples came from the United States, Italy and Spain.

While infection was still active, Seattle patients were enrolled and then followed longitudinally. Data came from immunoSEQ multiplex PCR; TCRdb stores just in-frame clones and leaves some out. The sample shows approximately 330,000 clones, about 91% of them seen only once. CDR3 size: 14 residues. The germline gives CDR1 SQVTM, CDR2 ANQGSEA. V lost 4 bases and J lost 4; bases outside the gene matches: 3. This TCR was sampled from a man in his thirties or forties with COVID-19, enrolled during active disease. This chain links TRBV29-1 with TRBJ2-1; TRBD2 matches at 11 bases. The sequencing sample was made of peripheral blood. Here the CDR3 DNA reads TGCAGCGTTGCACTAGCGGGAGAATACAATGAGCAGTTCTTC. Amino acids: CSVALAGEYNEQFF.